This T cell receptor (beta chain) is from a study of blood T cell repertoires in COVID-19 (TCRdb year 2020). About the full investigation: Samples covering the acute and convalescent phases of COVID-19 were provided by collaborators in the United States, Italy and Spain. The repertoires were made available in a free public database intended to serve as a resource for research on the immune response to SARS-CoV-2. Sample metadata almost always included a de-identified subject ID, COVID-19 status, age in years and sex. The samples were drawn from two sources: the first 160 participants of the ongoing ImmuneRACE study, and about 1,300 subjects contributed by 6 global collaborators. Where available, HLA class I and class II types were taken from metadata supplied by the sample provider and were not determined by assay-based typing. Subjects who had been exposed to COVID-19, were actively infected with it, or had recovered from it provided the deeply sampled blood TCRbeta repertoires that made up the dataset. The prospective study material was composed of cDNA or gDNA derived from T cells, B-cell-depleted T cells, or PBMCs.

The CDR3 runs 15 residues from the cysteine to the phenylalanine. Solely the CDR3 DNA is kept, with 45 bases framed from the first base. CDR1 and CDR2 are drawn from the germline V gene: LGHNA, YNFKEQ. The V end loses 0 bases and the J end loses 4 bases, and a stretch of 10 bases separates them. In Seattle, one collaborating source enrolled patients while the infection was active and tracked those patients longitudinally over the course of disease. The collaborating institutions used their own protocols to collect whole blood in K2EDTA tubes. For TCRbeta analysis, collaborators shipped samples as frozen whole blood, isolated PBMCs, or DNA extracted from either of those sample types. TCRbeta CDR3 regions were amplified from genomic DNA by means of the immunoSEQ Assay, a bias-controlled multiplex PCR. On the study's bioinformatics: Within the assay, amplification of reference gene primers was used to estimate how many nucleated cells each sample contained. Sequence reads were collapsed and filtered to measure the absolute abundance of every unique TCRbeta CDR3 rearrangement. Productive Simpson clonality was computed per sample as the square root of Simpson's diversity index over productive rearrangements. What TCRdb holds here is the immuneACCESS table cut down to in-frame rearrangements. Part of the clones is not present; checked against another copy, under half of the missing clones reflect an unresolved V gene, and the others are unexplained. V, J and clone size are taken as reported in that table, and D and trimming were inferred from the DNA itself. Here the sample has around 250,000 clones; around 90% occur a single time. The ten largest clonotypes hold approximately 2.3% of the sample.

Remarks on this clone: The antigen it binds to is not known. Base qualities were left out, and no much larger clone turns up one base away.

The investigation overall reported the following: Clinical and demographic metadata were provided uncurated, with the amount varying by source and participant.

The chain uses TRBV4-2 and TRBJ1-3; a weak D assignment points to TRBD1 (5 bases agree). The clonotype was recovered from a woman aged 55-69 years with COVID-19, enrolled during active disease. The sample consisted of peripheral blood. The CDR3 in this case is CASSQEGGPGNTIYF. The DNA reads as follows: TGTGCCAGCAGCCAAGAGGGGGGTCCGGGAAACACCATATATTTT.